The clone carrying this TCR beta chain was seen a handful of times. Produced via immunoSEQ multiplex PCR; TCRdb's table is partial and in-frame only. In the table there are a few hundred thousand clones, less than 90% of which are singletons. The sample comes from a study of blood T cell repertoires in COVID-19. Study-wide background: Acute and convalescent COVID-19 specimens originated in the United States, Italy and Spain.

CDR3 size: 16 residues. CDR1 and CDR2 from the germline V gene are SGHAT and FQNNGV. V was trimmed by 1 base and J by 0 bases, leaving 12 bases between them. The gene calls are TRBV11-2 and TRBJ1-2; no reliable D call. The sequence derives from a woman in her 30s who had been exposed to COVID-19. The sequenced sample was PBMCs or T cells enriched from blood (not recorded which). In DNA form, the CDR3 reads TGTGCCAGCAGCTTAGGAGCAGGCAGGCCTAACTATGGCTACACCTTC. It is translated as CASSLGAGRPNYGYTF.